The sequence of this T cell receptor beta chain was determined in a study of beta chain features in type 1 diabetes. Study-wide points: Among all four CD4+ subsets, Type 1 diabetes patients had TCRB CDR3s that were moderately but significantly shorter.

Regarding this clone: What it binds is unknown.

Each of the sorted populations had a purity greater than 98%. The sequenced template was cDNA made from the entire isolated RNA. Clones were sequenced by immunoSEQ multiplex PCR, and TCRdb holds only the in-frame ones, with some missing. The sample has 300,000 to 350,000 clones, approximately 9.7% seen once; the top ten hold approximately 1%. Germline V gene lookup returns CDR1 SGHRS and CDR2 YFSETQ. Trimming cost V 5 bases and J 1 base, with 12 bases left between them. This CDR3 is built from 14 residues. The receptor comes from a man aged 30 to 39 with type 1 diabetes. Specimen: central memory CD4+ T cells from blood. This chain joins TRBV5-1 and TRBJ2-5; D uncertain. The CDR3 protein is CASRVVSTQETQYF. The CDR3 DNA follows: TGCGCCAGCAGGGTTGTTTCTACCCAAGAGACCCAGTACTTC.